The 30 T cell receptor beta chains below all came from one sample that was sequenced in a study of blood T cells in healthy people across ages. The use of a sample-barcoded 5' primer and a J-beta primer mix characterized a second PCR of roughly 6 to 11 cycles. One entry per CDR3 protein results from TCRdb running MiXCR on the 5' RACE reads. The table has hundreds of thousands of distinct CDR3 sequences, roughly 64% seen once; the top ten hold around 22%. Sample: blood. The source is a man aged 25-45 years in good health.

CDR3 in DNA: TGTGCCAGCAGTTGGAGAGGTTATGGGTCCTACGAGCAGTACTTC. Protein: CASSWRGYGSYEQYF. The V call is TRBV27, the J call TRBJ2-7, with D uncertain. This CDR3 region has 15 residues. V lost 4 bases, J lost 1 base, and 14 bases lay in between. The germline CDR1 and CDR2 sequences are MNHEY and SMNVEV (reference sequence).

The chain joins TRBV7-9 to TRBJ1-2, with D tentatively TRBD1 (5 bases). The CDR3 is made up of 15 amino acids. Per the germline V gene, CDR1 is SEHNR and CDR2 is FQNEAQ (reference sequence). The V gene lost 2 bases and the J gene lost 5 bases, with 15 bases spanning the gap. The CDR3 reads CASSLFLDSAYGYTF. In nucleotides, the CDR3 is TGTGCCAGCAGCTTATTCCTCGACAGTGCGTATGGCTACACCTTC.

As for this clonotype: Mismatch with germline at one junction end may stem from a read error. The chain carries TRBV7-8 and TRBJ2-5; 11 nucleotides line up with TRBD1. The J call may be incorrect, as the DNA end agrees better with TRBJ2-7. Germline V gives CDR1 SGHVS, CDR2 FQNEAQ. The CDR3 runs to 16 residues. In nucleotides, the CDR3 is TGTGCCGGCAGCTTAGGACAGGGGGCGCAGAGCAACGAGCAGTACTTC. It yields the protein CAGSLGQGAQSNEQYF.

The rearrangement joins TRBV7-8 to TRBJ2-3; D is uncertain. The CDR3 sequence is 15 residues long. V lost 0 bases, J lost 4 bases, and 11 bases lay in between. Germline assignment: CDR1 SGHVS and CDR2 FQNEAQ. CDR3 amino acids: CASSLARARADTQYF. CDR3 in DNA: TGTGCCAGCAGCTTAGCAAGGGCCCGGGCAGATACGCAGTATTTT.

The rearrangement joins TRBV18 to TRBJ2-7; TRBD1 or TRBD2 may be the D gene (5 bases each). The CDR3 spans 14 residues. Germline V CDR1 and CDR2: KGHSH, LQKENI. V lost 3 bases and J lost 5, with 14 bases in between. CDR3 sequence reads: CASSPPWGFDEQYF. As DNA, the CDR3 is TGTGCCAGCTCACCGCCCTGGGGGTTCGACGAGCAGTACTTC.

In this sample, this clonotype turned up a few times. The rearrangement joins TRBV14 to TRBJ1-5; D is uncertain. Germline V gene lookup returns CDR1 SGHDN and CDR2 FVKESK. CDR3 length equals 12 residues. Trimming took 5 bases from V and 6 from J, leaving 8 bases between them. The CDR3: CASSEGSQPQHF. In DNA, the CDR3 is TGTGCCAGCAGCGAGGGAAGTCAGCCCCAGCATTTT.

The chain is built from TRBV12-3 or TRBV12-4 and TRBJ2-4; D may be TRBD2 (6 bases). The CDR3 sequence is 15 residues long. The V end was cut by 6 bases, the J end by 0 bases, with 12 bases between. CDR3 bases: TGTGCCAGCAGCTTGGCGGGACTAGCCAAAAACATTCAGTACTTC. It specifies CASSLAGLAKNIQYF.

This clonotype occurred many times. V gene TRBV7-2 combines with J gene TRBJ2-3; the D gene is possibly TRBD1 (5 bases). Germline-derived CDR1 and CDR2 are SGHTA and FQGNSA. The CDR3 loop spans 15 amino acids. The germline V and J ends were trimmed by 3 bases and 1 base, with 11 bases remaining between them. This CDR3 reads CASSLQGLGTDTQYF. CDR3 in DNA: TGTGCCAGCAGCTTGCAGGGTTTGGGCACAGATACGCAGTATTTT.

V gene TRBV28 combines with J gene TRBJ2-4; D remains ambiguous. The end of the DNA aligns better with TRBJ2-7, so the J call may be wrong. The CDR3 has 14 amino acids. CDR1 MDHEN and CDR2 SYDVKM come from the germline V gene. The CDR3 region has the DNA TGTGCCAGCAGTTCAGGCGGAACCTCCTACGAGCAGTACTTC. Encoded protein: CASSSGGTSYEQYF.

The gene calls are TRBV7-9 and TRBJ2-1; a weak D match, TRBD2 (6 bases). The CDR3 extends over 14 amino acids. The V and J ends lost 4 bases and 7 bases respectively, with 14 bases between them. Germline V gene lookup returns CDR1 SEHNR and CDR2 FQNEAQ (reference sequence). Here the CDR3 reads CASSSGRITNEQFF. The CDR3 DNA reads TGTGCCAGCAGCTCTGGGAGGATCACAAATGAGCAGTTCTTC.

This clonotype was observed at least ten times. The chain combines TRBV14 with TRBJ2-5; 12 bases are shared with TRBD2. CDR3 length: 14 residues. CDR1 is SGHDN and CDR2 is FVKESK in the germline V gene. Unmatched junction bases numbered 0, after V lost 5 bases and J lost 2 bases. The chain's CDR3 is CASSGLAGQETQYF. CDR3 DNA sequence: TGTGCCAGCAGCGGACTAGCGGGGCAAGAGACCCAGTACTTC.

This rearrangement joins TRBV7-2 to TRBJ2-1; TRBD2 is a possible D gene (6 bases). The CDR3 has 14 residues. Trimming stripped 0 bases from V and 9 bases from J, with 12 bases between. CDR1 SGHTA and CDR2 FQGNSA come from the germline V gene. Here the CDR3 DNA reads TGTGCCAGCAGCTTAGCCCCTAGCGCGGGTGAGCAGTTCTTC. It yields the protein CASSLAPSAGEQFF.

This chain uses TRBV3-1 with TRBJ2-5; no reliable D call. From germline, CDR1 is LGHDT and CDR2 YNNKEL (reference sequence). Trimming pared 5 bases from V and 5 bases from J, leaving 6 bases between. CDR3 length: 11 residues. This chain's CDR3 is CASSWVETQYF. Here the CDR3 DNA reads TGTGCCAGCAGCTGGGTCGAGACCCAGTACTTC.

The chain uses TRBV5-6 and TRBJ2-5; TRBD2 agrees at 11 bases. Trimming took 4 bases from V and 11 from J; bases not matched to a gene: 25. The CDR3 is made up of 19 amino acids. CDR1 SGHDT and CDR2 YYEEEE come from the germline V gene. The CDR3 region is CASSRSRLAGLSSYNEQYF. CDR3 in DNA: TGTGCCAGCAGCCGGTCGAGACTAGCGGGGCTGAGCTCCTACAATGAGCAGTACTTC.

This rearrangement joins TRBV13 to TRBJ2-4, with TRBD2 matching 9 bases. The DNA end lines up better with TRBJ2-7; the J call may be wrong. CDR3 length: 14 amino acids. Looked up from germline, CDR1 is PRHDT and CDR2 is FYEKMQ (reference sequence). The CDR3 region is CASSATSGKHEQYF. Here the CDR3 DNA reads TGTGCCAGCAGCGCGACTAGCGGAAAGCACGAGCAGTACTTC.

V and J are TRBV28 and TRBJ2-3; TRBD2 matches 7 bases. The CDR3 covers 14 residues. CDR1 and CDR2 from the germline V gene are MDHEN and SYDVKM. V gave up 6 bases and J gave up 6 bases; unmatched junction bases: 9. The chain's CDR3 is CASSRTRIGDTQYF. The CDR3 DNA reads as TGTGCCAGCAGCCGGACTAGAATCGGCGATACGCAGTATTTT. Complete variable domain (other parts from reference TRBV28 and TRBJ2-3): DVKVTQSSRYLVKRTGEKVFLECVQDMDHENMFWYRQDPGLGLRLIYFSYDVKMKEKGDIPEGYSVSREKKERFSLILESASTNQTSMYLCASSRTRIGDTQYFGPGTRLTVL.

This clonotype was observed a few times. V and J are TRBV29-1 and TRBJ2-1, with a tentative D call TRBD2 (5 bases). This CDR3 has 13 amino acids. Germline V gives CDR1 SQVTM, CDR2 ANQGSEA. Trimming shortened V by 2 bases and J by 7 bases, and 12 bases separated the two germline ends. This CDR3 reads CSVERVGSNEQFF. CDR3 in DNA: TGCAGCGTTGAAAGGGTAGGGAGTAATGAGCAGTTCTTC.

V usage is TRBV6-6 and J usage is TRBJ1-1, with TRBD1 as a possible D gene (5 bases). Germline lookup yields CDR1 MNHNY and CDR2 SVGAGI (reference sequence). The CDR3 covers 13 residues. V lost 1 base and J lost 7, with 10 bases in between. The CDR3 nucleotides are TGTGCCAGCAGTTACTGGGACCCCCGTGAAGCTTTCTTT. It specifies CASSYWDPREAFF.

The table lists this clonotype with a few counts. The V and J genes are TRBV7-8 and TRBJ2-1; D is uncertain. CDR1 is SGHVS and CDR2 is FQNEAQ in the germline V gene. This CDR3 contains 10 residues. V lost 5 bases and J lost 9, with 5 bases in between. The CDR3 bases are TGTGCCAGCAGCCCCGGTGAGCAGTTCTTC. Its translation is CASSPGEQFF. Combining the CDR3 with reference TRBV7-8 and TRBJ2-1 gives the whole variable domain GAGVSQSPRYKVAKRGQDVALRCDPISGHVSLFWYQQALGQGPEFLTYFQNEAQLDKSGLPSDRFFAERPEGSVSTLKIQRTQQEDSAVYLCASSPGEQFFGPGTRLTVL.

This chain joins TRBV9 and TRBJ2-1; TRBD2 matches 13 bases. Per germline, CDR1 SGDLS and CDR2 YYNGEE. The V gene end was trimmed by 3 bases and the J gene end by 0 bases; junction bases not matched to a gene: 6. There are 18 residues in the CDR3. CDR3 nucleotide sequence: TGTGCCAGCAGCGGAACCGGGACTAGCGGGATCTCCTACAATGAGCAGTTCTTC. Its protein product is CASSGTGTSGISYNEQFF.

This clonotype has ten or more counts. This chain links TRBV10-3 with TRBJ2-5, with D perhaps assigned TRBD1 or TRBD2 (5 bases each). Germline CDR1 and CDR2: ENHRY and SYGVKD. Trimming removed 4 bases at V and 5 bases at J, with 14 bases between. The length of the CDR3 is 14 residues. The CDR3: CAISARERRETQYF. DNA of the CDR3: TGTGCCATCAGTGCCAGGGAAAGGAGGGAGACCCAGTACTTC.

This clonotype turned up a few times. For the CDR3, the DNA is TGCAGTGCTAGAGATACGCACGGACAGGGAGTACGACATCAGCCCCAGCATTTT. Its protein product is CSARDTHGQGVRHQPQHF. The chain carries TRBV20-1 and TRBJ1-5; 8 bases fit TRBD1. Trimming removed 0 bases from V and 5 bases from J; junction bases left unmatched: 15. Germline V lookup: CDR1 DFQATT, CDR2 SNEGSKA (reference sequence). This CDR3 spans 18 amino acids.

The chain recombines TRBV15 with TRBJ1-2; TRBD1 agrees at 8 bases. The CDR3 runs to 16 residues. CDR1 is LNHNV, CDR2 YYDKDF, per germline (reference sequence). J was trimmed by 4 bases and V by 3 bases; bases with no gene match: 10. CDR3: CATSSIDRGLPYGYTF. The CDR3 coding sequence is TGTGCCACCAGCAGCATTGACAGGGGCCTTCCCTATGGCTACACCTTC.

This clonotype was picked up a small number of times. V is TRBV6-5 and J is TRBJ1-6; D not certain. Trimming cost V 2 bases and J 10 bases, with 9 bases left between them. This CDR3 region has 13 residues. The germline gives CDR1 MNHEY, CDR2 SVGAGI. The CDR3 protein is CASSYMGVSPLHF. The CDR3 region has the DNA TGTGCCAGCAGTTACATGGGCGTCTCACCCCTCCACTTT.

This clonotype has a handful of counts. The J gene is TRBJ1-2, the V gene TRBV20-1, with 7 bases lining up with TRBD1. Germline assignment: CDR1 DFQATT and CDR2 SNEGSKA (reference sequence). Trimming cost V 6 bases and J 4 bases; bases outside gene matches: 8. The CDR3 covers 13 residues. The CDR3 spells CSAKQTGSYGYTF. The CDR3 coding sequence is TGCAGTGCCAAACAGACAGGGTCCTATGGCTACACCTTC.

The chain uses TRBV7-2 and TRBJ2-1; D is perhaps TRBD2 (5 bases). Germline CDR1 is SGHTA and CDR2 is FQGNSA. The length of the CDR3 is 12 residues. Deletions cut 6 bases from V and 15 bases from J, with 18 bases between. The CDR3 loop reads CASSQGWESWFF. For the CDR3, the DNA is TGTGCCAGCAGTCAAGGGTGGGAGTCGTGGTTCTTC.

This chain joins TRBV7-9 and TRBJ2-7; the D call may be TRBD1 or TRBD2 (5 bases each). Germline-derived CDR1 and CDR2 are SEHNR and FQNEAQ (reference sequence). V gave up 5 bases and J gave up 0 bases, with 20 bases separating them. This CDR3 has 17 residues. CDR3 DNA sequence: TGTGCCAGCAGCCCAACCGCCTCGGGGCGTATCTCCTACGAGCAGTACTTC. Its translation is CASSPTASGRISYEQYF.

The J gene is TRBJ2-7, the V gene TRBV6-2 or TRBV6-3, with 11 bases matching TRBD2. The CDR3 is 15 residues long. J gave up 5 bases and V 7 bases, and 10 bases lay outside the gene matches. Looked up from germline, CDR1 is MNHEY and CDR2 is SVGEGT. The CDR3, as DNA: TGTGCCAGCAACCCAACCGGGACTAGCGGACACGAGCAGTACTTC. It is translated as CASNPTGTSGHEQYF.

The genes are TRBV6-6 and TRBJ1-2; D remains unclear. Germline V gene lookup returns CDR1 MNHNY and CDR2 SVGAGI (reference sequence). V gave up 5 bases and J gave up 1 base, with 5 bases separating them. The CDR3 extends over 12 amino acids. In DNA, the CDR3 is TGTGCCAGCAGTGGGAATAACTATGGCTACACCTTC. This translates into CASSGNNYGYTF.

This chain connects TRBV29-1 to TRBJ2-7; D possibly corresponds to TRBD1 (5 bases). V was trimmed by 2 bases and J by 9 bases, leaving 11 bases between them. The CDR3 has 11 residues. From germline, CDR1 is SQVTM and CDR2 ANQGSEA. The CDR3 nucleotides are TGCAGCGTTGAATCCAGGGCGGTGCAGTACTTC. This sequence encodes CSVESRAVQYF.